The sequence of this T cell receptor beta chain was determined in a study of shared clonotypes between healthy human individuals. Overall study: CD4 naive and memory got three plates each, CD8 naive two, CD8 memory one.

V lost 2 bases and J lost 5, with 12 bases in between. Germline V gene lookup returns CDR1 MNHEY and CDR2 SMNVEV (reference sequence). The CDR3 runs to 14 residues. Study-wide results and limits: Among non-shared clonotypes, generation probabilities were lower than among those shared by all four donors. Blood alone was sampled, and tissue repertoires likely differ.

TCRdb keeps only in-frame clones here, not all; method: immunoSEQ multiplex PCR. The sample lists 1.6 million or so clones, approximately 97% occurring once. The study enrolled healthy HIV-negative adults without recent acute infections or vaccinations as donors. To note about this clone: Its antigen is as yet unknown.

The V gene is TRBV27, the J gene TRBJ2-5; D ambiguous. The sequencing input was naive CD4+ T cells sorted from blood. Subset denoted: CD45RA+ positively selected. This clonotype was sampled from a man younger than 45 in good health. CDR3 protein: CASSLEWAGETQYF. The CDR3 coding sequence is TGTGCCAGCAGTTTAGAATGGGCCGGCGAGACCCAGTACTTC.